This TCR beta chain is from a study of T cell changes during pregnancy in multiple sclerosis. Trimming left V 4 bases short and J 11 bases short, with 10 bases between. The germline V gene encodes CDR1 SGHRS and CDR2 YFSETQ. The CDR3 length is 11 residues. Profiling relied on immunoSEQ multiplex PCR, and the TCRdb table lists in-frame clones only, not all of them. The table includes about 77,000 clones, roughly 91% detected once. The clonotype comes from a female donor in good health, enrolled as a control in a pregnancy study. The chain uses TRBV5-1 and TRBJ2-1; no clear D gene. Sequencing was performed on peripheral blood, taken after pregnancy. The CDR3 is CASSAQIKQFF. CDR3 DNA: TGCGCCAGCAGCGCACAGATCAAGCAGTTCTTC.